The entry that follows covers one T cell receptor (beta chain) sequence. The second PCR ran about 6 to 11 cycles with a sample-barcoded 5' primer and J-beta primers. TCRdb re-derived calls from the 5' RACE reads in MiXCR, one entry per CDR3 protein. Here the sample spans about 290,000 distinct CDR3 sequences, 25% to 30% being singletons. The data originate from a study of blood T cells in healthy people across ages. CDR1 and CDR2 (germline): DFQATT, SNEGSKA (reference sequence). The CDR3 runs to 14 residues. V lost 6 bases and J 1 base, leaving 13 bases between the germline ends. This chain links TRBV20-1 with TRBJ1-5; no definite D call. Sequencing was performed on blood. The receptor comes from a woman in her 70s in good health. The CDR3 spells CSAPPAGSNQPQHF. The CDR3 DNA is TGCAGTGCACCTCCGGCGGGAAGCAATCAGCCCCAGCATTTT.